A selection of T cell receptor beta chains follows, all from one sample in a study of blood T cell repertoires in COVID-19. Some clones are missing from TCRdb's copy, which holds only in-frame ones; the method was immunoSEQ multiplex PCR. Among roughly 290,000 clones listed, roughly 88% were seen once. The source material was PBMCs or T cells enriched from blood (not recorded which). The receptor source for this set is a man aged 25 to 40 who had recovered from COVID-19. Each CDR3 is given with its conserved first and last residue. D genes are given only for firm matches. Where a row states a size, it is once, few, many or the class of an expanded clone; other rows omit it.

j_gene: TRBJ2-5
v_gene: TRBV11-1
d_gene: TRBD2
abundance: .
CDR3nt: TGTGCCAGCAGCTTAGGATACAGCGGGGGGGCTAAGACCCAGTACTTC
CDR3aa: CASSLGYSGGAKTQYF

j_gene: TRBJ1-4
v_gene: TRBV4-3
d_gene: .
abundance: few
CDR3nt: TGCGCCAGCAGCCTAACCGGGCCCGGGGATGAAAAACTGTTTTTT
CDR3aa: CASSLTGPGDEKLFF

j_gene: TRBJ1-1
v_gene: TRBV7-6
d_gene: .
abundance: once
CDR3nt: TGTGCCAGCAGCTTAGAGGCAGGGCCGAACACTGAAGCTTTCTTT
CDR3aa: CASSLEAGPNTEAFF

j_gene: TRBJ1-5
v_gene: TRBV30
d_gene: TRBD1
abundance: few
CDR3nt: TGTGCCTCCGAGGTACAGGGGGGAGGGTATAGCAATCAGCCCCAGCATTTT
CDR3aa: CASEVQGGGYSNQPQHF

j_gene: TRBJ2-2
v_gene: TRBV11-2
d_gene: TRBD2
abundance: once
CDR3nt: TGTGCCAGCAGCTTAGCGGGGGGGGACACCGGGGAGCTGTTTTTT
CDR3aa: CASSLAGGDTGELFF

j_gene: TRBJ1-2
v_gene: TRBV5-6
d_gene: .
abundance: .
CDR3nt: TGTGCCAGCAGGTTAGGGGCAGGGGACGGCTACACCTTC
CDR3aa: CASRLGAGDGYTF

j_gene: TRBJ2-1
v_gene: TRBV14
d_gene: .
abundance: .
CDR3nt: TGTGCCAGCAGTCGGGACATCGAGTCCTACAATGAGCAGTTCTTC
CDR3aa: CASSRDIESYNEQFF

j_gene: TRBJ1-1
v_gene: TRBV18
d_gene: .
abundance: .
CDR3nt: TGTGCCAGCTCACCAAGGGGGAAGAACGGAGCCCGCACTGAAGCTTTCTTT
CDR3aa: CASSPRGKNGARTEAFF

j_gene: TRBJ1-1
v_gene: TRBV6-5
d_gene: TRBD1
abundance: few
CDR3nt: TGTGCCAGCAGTTCCCGACAGGGAAACACTGAAGCTTTCTTT
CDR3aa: CASSSRQGNTEAFF

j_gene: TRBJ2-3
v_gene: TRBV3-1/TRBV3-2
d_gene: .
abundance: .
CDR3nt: TGTGCCAGCAGCCAAGCTCAGGGGCGGGGGCCGCAGTATTTT
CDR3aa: CASSQAQGRGPQYF

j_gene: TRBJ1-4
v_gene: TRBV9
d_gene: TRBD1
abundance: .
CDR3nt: TGTGCCAGCAGCGAAGGACAGGGAAGCGCAACTAATGAAAAACTGTTTTTT
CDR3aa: CASSEGQGSATNEKLFF

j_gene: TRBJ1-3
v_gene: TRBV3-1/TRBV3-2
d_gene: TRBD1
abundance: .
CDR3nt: TGTGCCAGCAGCCGGACAGGGACTCTCTCTGGAAACACCATATATTTT
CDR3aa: CASSRTGTLSGNTIYF

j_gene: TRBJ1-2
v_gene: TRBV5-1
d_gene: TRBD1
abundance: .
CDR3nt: TGCGCCAGCAGCTTGGAGGCACAGGGGGCTGGCTACACCTTC
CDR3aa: CASSLEAQGAGYTF

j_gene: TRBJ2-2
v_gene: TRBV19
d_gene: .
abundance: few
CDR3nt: TGTGCCAGTAGTATACCCAGGGGTCAGAACACCGGGGAGCTGTTTTTT
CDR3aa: CASSIPRGQNTGELFF

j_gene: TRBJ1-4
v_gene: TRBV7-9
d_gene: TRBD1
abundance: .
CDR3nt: TGTGCCAGCAGCCCAGGGGGGCGGCAAACTAATGAAAAACTGTTTTTT
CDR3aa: CASSPGGRQTNEKLFF

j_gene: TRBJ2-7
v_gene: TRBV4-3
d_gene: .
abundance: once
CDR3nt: TGCGCCAGCAGCCAAGAAGGAAACAGTAGGTACGAGCAGTACTTC
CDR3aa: CASSQEGNSRYEQYF

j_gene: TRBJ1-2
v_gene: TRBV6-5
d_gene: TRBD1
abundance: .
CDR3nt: TGTGCCAGCAACCGACAGGGAGGCTATGGCTACACCTTC
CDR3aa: CASNRQGGYGYTF

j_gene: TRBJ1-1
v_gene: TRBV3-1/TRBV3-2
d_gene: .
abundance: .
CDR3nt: TGTGCCAGCAGCCCTTTGAACACTGAAGCTTTCTTT
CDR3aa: CASSPLNTEAFF

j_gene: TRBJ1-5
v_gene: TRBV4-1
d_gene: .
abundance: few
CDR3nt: TGCGCCAGCAGCCAAGATGGGGGGACTAGCAATCAGCCCCAGCATTTT
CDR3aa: CASSQDGGTSNQPQHF

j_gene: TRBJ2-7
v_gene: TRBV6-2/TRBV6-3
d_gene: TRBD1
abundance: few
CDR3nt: TGTGCCAGCAGTTACGGGACAGCAGCCTACGAGCAGTACTTC
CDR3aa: CASSYGTAAYEQYF

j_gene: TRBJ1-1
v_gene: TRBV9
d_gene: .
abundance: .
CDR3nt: TGTGCCAGCAGCGGACAGTCACGGACTGAAGCTTTCTTT
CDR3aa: CASSGQSRTEAFF

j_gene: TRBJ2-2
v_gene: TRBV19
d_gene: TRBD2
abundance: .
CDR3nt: TGTGCCAGTAGTATCACTCTCAGCGGGGGGGCCGGGGAGCTGTTTTTT
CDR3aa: CASSITLSGGAGELFF

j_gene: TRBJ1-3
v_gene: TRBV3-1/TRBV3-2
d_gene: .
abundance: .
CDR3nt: TGTGCCAGCCGTCCGGCTGGAAACACCATATATTTT
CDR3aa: CASRPAGNTIYF

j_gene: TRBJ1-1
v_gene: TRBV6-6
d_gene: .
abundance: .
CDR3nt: TGTGCCAGCAGGCGCTTGGGGAGGCCATCTTACACTGAAGCTTTCTTT
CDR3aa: CASRRLGRPSYTEAFF

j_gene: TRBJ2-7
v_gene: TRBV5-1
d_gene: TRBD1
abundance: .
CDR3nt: TGCGCCAGCAGCTTGGGGGGACAGGGGAGAGAGCAGTACTTC
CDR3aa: CASSLGGQGREQYF

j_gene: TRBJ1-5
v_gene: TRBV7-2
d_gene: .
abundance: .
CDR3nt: TGTGCCAGCAGCTTAGATTCCGGTCAGCCCCAGCATTTT
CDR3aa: CASSLDSGQPQHF

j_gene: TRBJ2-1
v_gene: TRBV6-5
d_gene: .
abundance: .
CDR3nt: TGTGCCAGCAGCGCCGGGACCTACAATGAGCAGTTCTTC
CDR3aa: CASSAGTYNEQFF

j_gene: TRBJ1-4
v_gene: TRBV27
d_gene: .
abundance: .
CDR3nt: TGTGCCAGCAGTTTTCAGACTAATGAAAAACTGTTTTTT
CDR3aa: CASSFQTNEKLFF

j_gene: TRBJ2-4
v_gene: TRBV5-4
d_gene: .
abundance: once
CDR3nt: TGTGCCAGCAGTGCGGCGGGGACGGGAGCCAAAAACATTCAGTACTTC
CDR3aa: CASSAAGTGAKNIQYF

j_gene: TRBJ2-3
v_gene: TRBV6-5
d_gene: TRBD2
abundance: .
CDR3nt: TGTGCCAGCAACAGAGCGGGGCCCACAGATACGCAGTATTTT
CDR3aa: CASNRAGPTDTQYF

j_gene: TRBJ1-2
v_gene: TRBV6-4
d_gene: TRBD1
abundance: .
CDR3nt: TGTGCCAGCAGTGACTCGAAAAATATCCGGACAGGGGTCTATGGCTACACCTTC
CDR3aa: CASSDSKNIRTGVYGYTF

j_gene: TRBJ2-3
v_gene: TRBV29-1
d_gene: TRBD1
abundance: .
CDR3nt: TGCAGCGTTGAAGAAGGGGGCGATACGCAGTATTTT
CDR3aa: CSVEEGGDTQYF

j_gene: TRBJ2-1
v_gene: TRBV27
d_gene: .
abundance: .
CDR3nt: TGTGCCACCCGGGAGTTTCCCTACAATGAGCAGTTCTTC
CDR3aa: CATREFPYNEQFF

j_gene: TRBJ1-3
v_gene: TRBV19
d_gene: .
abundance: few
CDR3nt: TGTGCCAGTAGAGAAGCGTCTGGAACTGGAAACACCATATATTTT
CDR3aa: CASREASGTGNTIYF

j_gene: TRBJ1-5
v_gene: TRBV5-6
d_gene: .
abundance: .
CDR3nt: TGTGCCAGCAGCTTGGACAGGGCAGAACAGCCCCAGCATTTT
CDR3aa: CASSLDRAEQPQHF

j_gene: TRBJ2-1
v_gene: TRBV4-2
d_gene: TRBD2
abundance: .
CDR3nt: TGTGCCAGCAGCCAAACGGGACTATTAACCTACAATGAGCAGTTCTTC
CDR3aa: CASSQTGLLTYNEQFF

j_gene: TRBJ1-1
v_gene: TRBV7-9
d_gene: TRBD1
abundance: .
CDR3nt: TGTGCCAGCCAACAAGACAGGGGAGTCACTGAAGCTTTCTTT
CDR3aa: CASQQDRGVTEAFF

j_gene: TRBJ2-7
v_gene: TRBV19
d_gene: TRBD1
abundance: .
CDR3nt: TGTGCCAGTAGTAACCCGGGACAGGGGACCTACGAGCAGTACTTC
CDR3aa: CASSNPGQGTYEQYF

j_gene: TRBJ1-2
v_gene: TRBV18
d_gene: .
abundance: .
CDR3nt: TGTGCCAGCTCACCACCGGCAGGGGACTATGGCTACACCTTC
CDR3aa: CASSPPAGDYGYTF

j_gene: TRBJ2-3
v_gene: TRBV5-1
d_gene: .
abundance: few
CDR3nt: TGCGCCAGCAGCGTGACAGGGAGGGATACGCAGTATTTT
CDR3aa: CASSVTGRDTQYF

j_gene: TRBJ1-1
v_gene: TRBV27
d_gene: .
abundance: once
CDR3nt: TGTGCCAGCAGTTTACGGGGATCAACTGAAGCTTTCTTT
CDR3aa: CASSLRGSTEAFF

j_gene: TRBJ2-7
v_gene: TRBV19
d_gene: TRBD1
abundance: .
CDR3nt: TGTGCCAGTAGTACGCAGGGGGCCTACGAGCAGTACTTC
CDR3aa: CASSTQGAYEQYF

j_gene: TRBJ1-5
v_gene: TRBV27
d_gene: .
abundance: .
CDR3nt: TGTGCCAGCAGTTCCCTTGTAGAGGGACAGCCCCAGCATTTT
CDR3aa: CASSSLVEGQPQHF

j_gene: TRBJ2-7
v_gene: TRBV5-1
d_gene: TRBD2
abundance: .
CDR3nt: TGCGCCAGCAGCTTGGGGGGTAGCGGGGCCTACGAGCAGTACTTC
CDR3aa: CASSLGGSGAYEQYF

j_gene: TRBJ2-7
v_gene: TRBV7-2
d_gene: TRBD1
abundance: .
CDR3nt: TGTGCCAGCAGCCCCGCAGGGGGTACATACGAGCAGTACTTC
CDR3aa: CASSPAGGTYEQYF

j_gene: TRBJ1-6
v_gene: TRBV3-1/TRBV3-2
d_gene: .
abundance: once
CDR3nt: TGTGCCAGCAGCCAACGGCTAGTGAATGAGCGGTCCCTCCACTTT
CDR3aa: CASSQRLVNERSLHF

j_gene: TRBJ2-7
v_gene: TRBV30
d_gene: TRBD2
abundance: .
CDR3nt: TGTGCCTGGAGTTGGGGGGGTGGGAACGAGCAGTACTTC
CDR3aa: CAWSWGGGNEQYF

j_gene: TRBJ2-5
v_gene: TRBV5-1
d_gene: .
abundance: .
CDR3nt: TGCGCCAGCAGCCCAAGGGGTGTAGCTTTGCCGGAGACCCAGTACTTC
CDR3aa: CASSPRGVALPETQYF